This TCR beta chain stems from a study of blood T cell repertoires in COVID-19. Overall study: COVID-19 samples from acute and convalescent phases originated in the United States, Italy and Spain. Sample material is recorded as cDNA or gDNA derived from T cells, B-cell-depleted T cells, or PBMCs.

In the authors' methods: Estimates of nucleated cell counts were drawn from the amplification of reference gene primers. Sequenced by immunoSEQ multiplex PCR; TCRdb stores in-frame clones only, minus some. V and J calls and clone size follow that table, whereas D and trimming were derived from the DNA. Of about 380,000 clones listed, about 90% are singletons. This sequence originates from a man aged 35-49 years with acute or convalescent COVID-19. Source material: peripheral blood.

The CDR3 spells CASSGDRENTEAFF. The DNA for the CDR3 is TGTGCCAGCAGCGGGGACAGGGAGAACACTGAAGCTTTCTTT. J is TRBJ1-1 and V is TRBV28, with TRBD1 matching over 9 bases. The ends lost 6 bases at V and 1 base at J; junction bases unmatched: 3. CDR3 length: 14 amino acids. Germline values: CDR1 MDHEN, CDR2 SYDVKM.